The T cell receptor (beta chain) under discussion was sequenced for a study of OX40 agonist ivuxolimab in advanced cancers. Regarding the research as a whole: Ivuxolimab, which targeted the costimulatory receptor OX40 (CD134), was an agonistic, fully human IgG2 monoclonal antibody. Intravenous ivuxolimab was administered to patients every 2 weeks at six dose levels: 0.01, 0.1, 0.3, 1.5, 3 and 10 mg/kg. Of the approximately 53 patients in dose escalation, about 20 had hepatocellular carcinoma, some 15 had melanoma, 9 had renal cell carcinoma and 9 had head and neck cancer. In the dose-escalation cohort, roughly 80% of patients were male, and the mean age was approximately 64 years, with a range of 23 to 79. Prior anti-PD-1, anti-PD-L1 or anti-CTLA-4 therapy was permitted, and approximately 42% of dose-escalation patients had received checkpoint inhibitors. Partial responses occurred in three dose-escalation patients, of whom one had hepatocellular carcinoma and two had cutaneous melanoma. The purpose of peripheral TCRbeta sequencing was to test whether ivuxolimab changed TCR sequence diversity and led to clonal T-cell expansion. The paper reports the monotherapy dose-escalation portion (N = 52 patients) of the phase I ivuxolimab trial.

Points the paper makes about the study in general: After ivuxolimab, expanded clones were on average more numerous among CD8+ T cells than among CD4+ T cells. At doses of 0.1 to 3.0 mg/kg, clonal expansion of both CD4+ and CD8+ T cells in blood was seen between baseline and week 6. Partial responders in the 0.1-3.0 mg/kg groups had among the lowest normalized peripheral clonal expansion, especially among CD8+ T cells. Low levels of normalized T-cell clonal expansion were also seen in some patients who did not respond. Which antigens the clonally expanded peripheral T cells were specific for was not determined.

Patients with autoimmune disease history or receiving systemic immunosuppression were excluded from the trial. Peripheral blood for TCR sequencing was drawn from every dose cohort at baseline, at cycle 4 day 1 and at cycle 7 day 1. Samples were obtained from an open-label, multicenter, first-in-human phase I dose-escalation trial of ivuxolimab. The trial enrolled adults with locally advanced or metastatic head and neck squamous cell, hepatocellular, melanoma or renal cell carcinoma. CD4+ and CD8+ T cells were sorted separately from peripheral blood before TCR sequencing. From the germline V gene, CDR1 is SGHDN and CDR2 is FVKESK. V is cut by 2 bases and J by 0 bases, and the space between the germline ends is 7 bases. Measured from the cysteine to the phenylalanine, the CDR3 is 14 residues long. The read is trimmed to its CDR3 DNA, 42 bases read in frame from base 1. To sequence the TCRbeta CDR3 region, genomic DNA was isolated from the sorted cells. TCRbeta CDR3 regions were sequenced using the immunoSEQ Assay. The clones in this table, taken by TCRdb from immuneACCESS, are in-frame only. Not every clone is retained; where verified, under half of the shortfall comes from an unresolved V gene, and the cause of the rest is unknown. The sample table shows around 61,000 clones, and 82% are seen once. Under 0.65% of the sample is held by the ten biggest clonotypes.

This clone appeared once. Its recognized antigen is unknown. The input lacks base qualities; no much larger clone sits a single base away. This receptor chain uses TRBV14 and TRBJ1-2; the D gene is not confidently resolved. The TCR was taken from an adult with an advanced solid tumor such as melanoma, head and neck, liver or kidney cancer. Sequenced material: CD4+ or CD8+ T cells sorted from blood, taken in a trial of the OX40 agonist ivuxolimab. CDR3 region: CASSQTPTNYGYTF. The nucleotide sequence reads as follows: TGTGCCAGCAGCCAAACACCAACTAACTATGGCTACACCTTC.